Below are 20 T cell receptor beta chains sequenced from a single sample in a study of T-cell reconstitution after alpha-beta-depleted transplantation in children. Molecular barcoding with unique molecular identifiers was used for the TCRbeta library. TCRdb fed the PCR reads into MiXCR, producing one record per CDR3 protein. The sample includes 300,000 to 400,000 distinct CDR3 sequences, 10% to 15% of them seen just once. The specimen was PBMCs, collected from the stem cell graft. All receptors come from a human donor who donated a stem cell graft to a child with Fanconi anemia.

In this sample, this clonotype turned up many times. The chain carries TRBV5-1 and TRBJ2-1, with 12 positions matching TRBD1. The germline V gene has CDR1 SGHRS and CDR2 YFSETQ. Trimming took 3 bases from V and 8 from J; bases not matched to a gene: 3. CDR3 length equals 14 residues. The CDR3 coding sequence is TGCGCCAGCAGCTGGGGGACAGGGGGCGATGAGCAGTTCTTC. It codes for CASSWGTGGDEQFF.

This clonotype has a handful of counts. This rearrangement joins TRBV5-1 to TRBJ1-1; no clear D gene. Germline loops: CDR1 SGHRS, CDR2 YFSETQ. Trimming cost V 6 bases and J 3 bases, with 18 bases left between them. The CDR3 consists of 15 residues. In nucleotides, the CDR3 is TGCGCCAGCACCCCTACACTACAAAGGGACACTGAAGCTTTCTTT. It is translated as CASTPTLQRDTEAFF.

This clonotype was seen more than once but under ten times. The gene calls are TRBV12-3 or TRBV12-4 and TRBJ2-3; 10 positions agree with TRBD1. The V gene end was trimmed by 3 bases and the J gene end by 5 bases; junction bases not matched to a gene: 8. CDR3 length: 16 amino acids. CDR3 nucleotides: TGTGCCAGCAGTTTTCGACAGGGGGCATTAATAGATACGCAGTATTTT. Protein product: CASSFRQGALIDTQYF.

The chain carries TRBV10-3 and TRBJ1-1; a possible D gene is TRBD1 (5 bases). Between the trimmed V and J ends, which lost 3 bases and 5 bases, there was a span of 7 bases. Germline CDR1 is ENHRY and CDR2 is SYGVKD. The CDR3 has 12 residues. The CDR3 DNA follows: TGTGCCATCAGTGAAAGGGGAACTGAAGCTTTCTTT. Amino acids: CAISERGTEAFF.

This clonotype was seen a few times. The chain uses TRBV24-1 and TRBJ1-2; 8 nucleotides align to TRBD1. With 9 bases clipped from V and 5 bases from J, the junction kept 1 base outside the gene matches. This CDR3 spans 11 amino acids. The germline V gene has CDR1 KGHDR and CDR2 SFDVKD. The DNA of the CDR3 is TGTGCCACCGGGACAGGTTATGGCTACACCTTC. Translation gives CATGTGYGYTF.

Worth noting for this clonotype: A much larger clone is a single base away; this may be a read error. This sequence joins TRBV6-5 and TRBJ2-1, with 10 bases lining up with TRBD2. CDR1 is MNHEY and CDR2 is SVGAGI in the germline V gene. The V and J ends lost 4 bases and 6 bases, in that order; junction bases with no gene match: 6. The CDR3 runs to 15 residues. The CDR3 nucleotides read TGTGCCAGCAGTTCCGGACTAGCGGTGGGCAATGAGCAGTTCTTC. It translates to CASSSGLAVGNEQFF.

The V and J genes are TRBV5-1 and TRBJ2-5, with D possibly TRBD2 on 5 matching bases. Germline V gives CDR1 SGHRS, CDR2 YFSETQ. Deletions cut 3 bases from V and 2 bases from J, with 14 bases between. The CDR3 runs 15 residues. CDR3 protein: CASSSVTRGQETQYF. As DNA, the CDR3 is TGCGCCAGCAGCTCCGTGACAAGAGGGCAAGAGACCCAGTACTTC. Full variable domain (rest looked up from reference TRBV5-1 and TRBJ2-5): KAGVTQTPRYLIKTRGQQVTLSCSPISGHRSVSWYQQTPGQGLQFLFEYFSETQRNKGNFPGRFSGRQFSNSRSEMNVSTLELGDSALYLCASSSVTRGQETQYFGPGTRLLVL.

The chain links TRBV12-3 or TRBV12-4 to TRBJ1-6, with D maybe TRBD1 (6 bases). The germline V and J ends were trimmed by 1 base and 13 bases, with 17 bases remaining between them. The CDR3 is 15 amino acids. The DNA of the CDR3 is TGTGCCAGCAGTTTAGGAGGGGGGGCACGCAAGCCCCTCCACTTT. Encoded protein: CASSLGGGARKPLHF.

This clonotype was counted many times. V and J are TRBV12-3 or TRBV12-4 and TRBJ1-2, with TRBD1 matching 7 bases. CDR3 length: 13 residues. The trim removed 6 bases at V and 8 bases at J, leaving 9 bases unmatched. The DNA for the CDR3 is TGTGCCAGCAGCCCCGCCGGGACAGCCGGCTACACCTTC. Protein sequence: CASSPAGTAGYTF.

This clonotype was counted between two and nine times. The chain combines TRBV5-1 with TRBJ1-6, with D unclear. The CDR3 runs 15 residues. V gave up 4 bases and J gave up 5 bases, with 13 bases separating them. The germline gives CDR1 SGHRS, CDR2 YFSETQ. The CDR3 coding sequence is TGCGCCAGCAGCCTGCACGATGGGGATAATTCACCCCTCCACTTT. It is translated as CASSLHDGDNSPLHF.

This clonotype has more than one count but fewer than ten. The chain combines TRBV11-2 with TRBJ1-2; D call uncertain. The CDR3 sequence is 14 residues long. Trimming pared 4 bases from V and 8 bases from J, leaving 17 bases between. Per germline, CDR1 SGHAT and CDR2 FQNNGV. The chain's CDR3 is CASSWRGPTGGYTF. The CDR3 DNA reads as TGTGCCAGCAGCTGGCGTGGCCCTACTGGGGGCTACACCTTC.

The chain is built from TRBV21-1 and TRBJ2-7; the D call of TRBD1 is as the table states it, not checked on the DNA. TRBV21-1 is an annotated pseudogene. This CDR3 spans 14 amino acids. CDR3 sequence: CASSLGDRIYEQYF. The DNA for the CDR3 is TGTGCCAGCAGCCTGGGGGACAGGATCTACGAGCAGTACTTC.

A few counts support this clonotype. This chain uses TRBV9 with TRBJ2-2; TRBD1 matches 9 bases. Germline V gene lookup returns CDR1 SGDLS and CDR2 YYNGEE. CDR3 length equals 16 residues. V gave up 4 bases and J gave up 5 bases; unmatched junction bases: 9. The CDR3 is CASSSTTGGGTGELFF. CDR3 bases: TGTGCCAGCAGCTCCACGACAGGGGGTGGAACCGGGGAGCTGTTTTTT. The full variable domain, completed using reference TRBV9 and TRBJ2-2, is DSGVTQTPKHLITATGQRVTLRCSPRSGDLSVYWYQQSLDQGLQFLIQYYNGEERAKGNILERFSAQQFPDLHSELNLSSLELGDSALYFCASSSTTGGGTGELFFGEGSRLTVL.

This clonotype was counted at least ten times. The chain is built from TRBV4-3 and TRBJ2-1; 8 nucleotides line up with TRBD2. The trim removed 4 bases at V and 7 bases at J, leaving 6 bases unmatched. There are 14 residues in the CDR3. The germline V gene has CDR1 LGHNA and CDR2 YSLEER. This chain's CDR3 is CASSPSGGPNEQFF. The CDR3 DNA reads as TGCGCCAGCAGCCCGTCGGGGGGGCCGAATGAGCAGTTCTTC.

CDR3 coding DNA: TGTGCCACCAGTGATTCCGGGATGGGACAGGAGGGCGATGAGCAGTTCTTC. It codes for CATSDSGMGQEGDEQFF. The V and J genes are TRBV24-1 and TRBJ2-1; 8 positions match TRBD1. The CDR3 covers 17 residues. V shed 2 bases, J shed 8 bases, and the junction held 13 bases outside the gene matches. CDR1 and CDR2 from the germline V gene are KGHDR and SFDVKD.

This clonotype was seen many times. In DNA form, the CDR3 reads TGTGCCAGCAGCTTCGCGGGTCCCGGGGAGCTGTTTTTT. Translated: CASSFAGPGELFF. The chain uses TRBV12-3 or TRBV12-4 and TRBJ2-2, with a tentative D call TRBD2 (5 bases). With 6 bases removed from V and 6 bases from J, the gap between germline ends came to 11 bases. The CDR3 contains 13 residues.

The rearrangement links TRBV27 to TRBJ2-7, with D tentatively TRBD1 (5 bases). The CDR3 has 13 amino acids. Trimming took 9 bases from V and 0 from J, leaving 12 bases between them. CDR1 is MNHEY, CDR2 SMNVEV, per germline (reference sequence). CDR3 amino acids: CASLDTNSYEQYF. The CDR3 coding sequence is TGTGCCAGTTTGGACACAAACTCCTACGAGCAGTACTTC.

This clonotype has more than one count but fewer than ten. V and J are TRBV10-3 and TRBJ1-1; D is ambiguous. The CDR3 is made up of 12 amino acids. From germline, CDR1 is ENHRY and CDR2 SYGVKD. Trimming removed 6 bases from V and 1 base from J, with 6 bases in between. CDR3 coding DNA: TGTGCCATCAGGGAAAGGAACACTGAAGCTTTCTTT. As protein: CAIRERNTEAFF.

The table lists this clonotype with many counts. The chain combines TRBV12-3 or TRBV12-4 with TRBJ1-1; D not certain. The CDR3 totals 12 residues. DNA for the CDR3: TGTGTCTCTCGCGGTCTGTACACTGAAGCTTTCTTT. It yields the protein CVSRGLYTEAFF.

This clonotype was recorded at least ten times. The chain joins TRBV12-3 or TRBV12-4 to TRBJ2-7, with D possibly TRBD2 on 5 matching bases. The CDR3 consists of 14 residues. V lost 5 bases and J 2 bases, leaving 13 bases between the germline ends. CDR3 residues: CASSVSHGAYEQYV. The DNA for the CDR3 is TGTGCCAGCAGTGTCTCTCACGGGGCCTACGAGCAGTACGTC.